The 14 T cell receptor beta chains below were found in one sample sequenced in a study of OX40 agonist ivuxolimab in advanced cancers. Libraries were prepared by immunoSEQ multiplex PCR; TCRdb keeps only in-frame clonotypes and omits some of them. Here the sample spans 65,000 to 75,000 clones, around 89% being singletons. Source: CD4+ or CD8+ T cells sorted from blood, taken in a trial of the OX40 agonist ivuxolimab. Receptors were obtained from an adult with an advanced solid tumor such as melanoma, head and neck, liver or kidney cancer.

The V gene is TRBV2, the J gene TRBJ2-2; D is perhaps TRBD1 (6 bases). The V and J ends lost 7 bases and 3 bases respectively, with 12 bases between them. CDR3 length: 14 amino acids. Germline CDR1 SNHLY, CDR2 FYNNEI. The CDR3 loop is CASKGTPYTGELFF. The CDR3 DNA sequence: TGTGCCAGCAAAGGGACACCCTACACCGGGGAGCTGTTTTTT. Complete variable domain (other parts from reference TRBV2 and TRBJ2-2): EPEVTQTPSHQVTQMGQEVILRCVPISNHLYFYWYRQILGQKVEFLVSFYNNEISEKSEIFDDQFSVERPDGSNFTLKIRSTKLEDSAMYFCASKGTPYTGELFFGEGSRLTVL.

The chain couples TRBV11-2 to TRBJ2-7, with D possibly being TRBD1 (6 bases). Deletions cut 5 bases from V and 3 bases from J, with 11 bases between. In germline, CDR1 is SGHAT, CDR2 FQNNGV. This CDR3 spans 13 amino acids. The CDR3 nucleotides are TGTGCCAGCAGCCGTAACAGGGTCTACGAGCAGTACTTC. As protein: CASSRNRVYEQYF.

The chain combines TRBV23-1 with TRBJ2-5; 11 positions agree with TRBD1. TRBV23-1 falls under the ORF class, with uncertain function. The CDR3 totals 18 residues. V dropped 3 bases and J dropped 0; count of bases not matched to a gene: 9. CDR3 nucleotides: TGCGCCAGCAGTCAGGGGGACAGGGGGAACTGGTACCAAGAGACCCAGTACTTC. It is translated as CASSQGDRGNWYQETQYF.

The chain uses TRBV10-3 and TRBJ1-4; a possible D gene is TRBD1 (6 bases). Germline-derived CDR1 and CDR2 are ENHRY and SYGVKD. The CDR3 is made up of 14 amino acids. V lost 2 bases and J lost 7, with 11 bases in between. CDR3 residues: CAISEQGWGEKLFF. The CDR3 coding sequence is TGTGCCATCAGTGAGCAGGGGTGGGGTGAAAAACTGTTTTTT.

The chain recombines TRBV18 with TRBJ1-5; 7 bases align to TRBD1. CDR3 length: 16 amino acids. Germline CDR1 and CDR2: KGHSH and LQKENI. With 2 bases clipped from V and 1 base from J, the junction kept 5 bases outside the gene matches. CDR3 bases: TGTGCCAGCTCACCAAAGGTACAGGGGAGCAATCAGCCCCAGCATTTT. This gives the protein CASSPKVQGSNQPQHF. The full variable domain, in which reference TRBV18 and TRBJ1-5 provide the parts outside the CDR3, is NAGVMQNPRHLVRRRGQEARLRCSPMKGHSHVYWYRQLPEEGLKFMVYLQKENIIDESGMPKERFSAEFPKEGPSILRIQQVVRGDSAAYFCASSPKVQGSNQPQHFGDGTRLSIL.

The chain couples TRBV6-5 to TRBJ1-1, with 10 nucleotides matching TRBD1. The length of the CDR3 is 13 residues. CDR1 is MNHEY, CDR2 SVGAGI, per germline. The J segment lost 6 bases and the V segment lost 6 bases, leaving 4 bases of the junction unmatched. In DNA, the CDR3 is TGTGCCAGCAGCCAGGGGACAGGGGCTGAAGCTTTCTTT. Its translation: CASSQGTGAEAFF.

V usage is TRBV7-2 and J usage is TRBJ1-4; weak D call: TRBD1 (5 bases). Germline loops: CDR1 SGHTA, CDR2 FQGNSA. Deletions cut 3 bases from V and 6 bases from J, with 11 bases between. This CDR3 spans 14 amino acids. The CDR3 reads CASSFLGVDEKLFF. The CDR3 DNA reads as TGTGCCAGCAGCTTTTTGGGGGTTGATGAAAAACTGTTTTTT.

This clone showed up just once. The J gene is TRBJ1-1, the V gene TRBV2, with D possibly matching TRBD1 (5 bases). This CDR3 comprises 12 residues. The V gene lost 4 bases and the J gene lost 6 bases, with 9 bases spanning the gap. Germline loops: CDR1 SNHLY, CDR2 FYNNEI. CDR3 residues: CASSAGSPEAFF. CDR3 DNA: TGTGCCAGCAGTGCAGGGTCCCCTGAAGCTTTCTTT.

V usage is TRBV30 and J usage is TRBJ2-7; possible D gene TRBD1, 5 bases. CDR1 is GTSNPN, CDR2 SVGIG, per germline (reference sequence). This CDR3 is built from 13 residues. V was trimmed by 0 bases and J by 3 bases, leaving 9 bases between them. The CDR3 loop is CAWSVLRDYEQYF. The CDR3 DNA sequence: TGTGCCTGGAGTGTACTCAGGGACTACGAGCAGTACTTC.

This chain joins TRBV19 and TRBJ2-1; TRBD1 is a possible D gene (6 bases). Germline CDR1 is LNHDA and CDR2 is SQIVND (reference sequence). This CDR3 comprises 15 residues. V was trimmed by 3 bases and J by 6 bases, leaving 15 bases between them. The chain's CDR3 is CASSIPYRDSNEQFF. DNA of the CDR3: TGTGCCAGTAGTATCCCGTACAGGGATTCCAATGAGCAGTTCTTC.

This sequence joins TRBV28 and TRBJ1-5; a weak D match, TRBD1 (6 bases). The ends were cut back, 11 bases at V and 5 bases at J, with 13 bases in the middle. CDR1 and CDR2 from the germline V gene are MDHEN and SYDVKM. The CDR3 is 12 amino acids. The chain's CDR3 is CASGQTYQPQHF. DNA of the CDR3: TGTGCCTCTGGACAGACCTATCAGCCCCAGCATTTT.

The chain couples TRBV6-1 to TRBJ2-7, with a possible D match to TRBD2 (5 bases). Germline CDR1 MNHNS, CDR2 SASEGT. The V end was cut by 4 bases, the J end by 5 bases, with 15 bases between. This CDR3 has 14 residues. CDR3 protein: CASSGGGTVNEQYF. The CDR3 DNA reads as TGTGCCAGCAGTGGCGGAGGTACGGTTAACGAGCAGTACTTC.

This chain uses TRBV5-1 with TRBJ1-6, with TRBD1 matching 11 bases. Germline-derived CDR1 and CDR2 are SGHRS and YFSETQ. Trimming cost V 4 bases and J 7 bases; bases outside gene matches: 7. The CDR3 has 16 residues. CDR3 residues: CASSPSGQGANSPLHF. The CDR3, as DNA: TGCGCCAGCAGCCCCTCAGGACAGGGGGCAAATTCACCCCTCCACTTT.

V is TRBV5-4 and J is TRBJ2-2, with a weak D call TRBD2 (5 bases). Germline V gives CDR1 SGHNT, CDR2 YYREEE (reference sequence). The CDR3 extends over 15 amino acids. With 0 bases removed from V and 0 bases from J, the gap between germline ends came to 6 bases. CDR3 coding DNA: TGTGCCAGCAGCTTGGACGGGGCGAACACCGGGGAGCTGTTTTTT. It specifies CASSLDGANTGELFF. The variable domain in full, completed from reference TRBV5-4 and TRBJ2-2, reads ETGVTQSPTHLIKTRGQQVTLRCSSQSGHNTVSWYQQALGQGPQFIFQYYREEENGRGNFPPRFSGLQFPNYSSELNVNALELDDSALYLCASSLDGANTGELFFGEGSRLTVL.